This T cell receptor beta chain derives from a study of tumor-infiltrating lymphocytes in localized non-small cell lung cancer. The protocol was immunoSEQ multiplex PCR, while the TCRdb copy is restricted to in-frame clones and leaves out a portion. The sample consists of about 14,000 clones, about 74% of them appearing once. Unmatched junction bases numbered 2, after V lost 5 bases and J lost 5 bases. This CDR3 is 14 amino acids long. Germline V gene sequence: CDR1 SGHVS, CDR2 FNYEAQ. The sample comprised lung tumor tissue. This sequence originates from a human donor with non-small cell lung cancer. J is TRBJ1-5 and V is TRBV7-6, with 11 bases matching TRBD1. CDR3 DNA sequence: TGTGCCAGCAGCCGGACAGGGGGCGATCAGCCCCAGCATTTT. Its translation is CASSRTGGDQPQHF.